This T cell receptor beta chain was sequenced in a study of CD8 T cells in ankylosing spondylitis. This clonotype showed up many times. Its target is not known. Study-wide points: What seemed typical of ankylosing spondylitis blood was a TCR beta motif built from eight highly homologous variants. Disease-linked clones had a CD8+ phenotype and relatively low frequency in peripheral blood. Several of the motif variants were reported before in synovial fluid and blood from reactive arthritis.

With 5 bases clipped from V and 3 bases from J, the junction kept 5 bases outside the gene matches. The germline V gene has CDR1 MNHEY and CDR2 SVGAGI. CDR3 length: 14 amino acids. By quantitative 5'-RACE with molecular barcodes, the TCR beta libraries were made. Each CDR3 protein is one row after TCRdb ran MiXCR on the 5' RACE reads. The data hold about 100,000 distinct CDR3 sequences, with about 8.5% observed a single time. Sequences were obtained from blood, either unsorted or a sorted T cell fraction (not recorded which). This chain joins TRBV6-5 and TRBJ2-7, with TRBD1 identical over 9 bases. The clonotype was recovered from a male donor with ankylosing spondylitis or in good health (not recorded which). The CDR3 DNA sequence: TGTGCCAGCAGTCGGGACAGGGACCACTACGAGCAGTACTTC. It codes for CASSRDRDHYEQYF.